What follows describes a single T cell receptor (beta chain). The sample is drawn from a study of immune evolution from preneoplasia to lung adenocarcinoma. Study as a whole: HLA loss of heterozygosity: less than 9% AIS, 15% MIA, about 35% ADC, none AAH.

Trimming left V 5 bases short and J 7 bases short, with 17 bases between. Germline CDR1 MNHEY, CDR2 SMNVEV (reference sequence). The CDR3 length is 14 residues. Resections took place in Japan or China from the mid-2010s to the late 2010s. Here immunoSEQ multiplex PCR was the method, and the copy in TCRdb shows in-frame clones only, minus some. The sample contains about 3,700 clones, 65% to 90% of which appear only once. This receptor was taken from a person aged 45-60 years with lung adenocarcinoma. The material sequenced was FFPE invasive lung adenocarcinoma tissue. This chain links TRBV27 with TRBJ1-1; a possible D gene is TRBD1 (5 bases). CDR3 sequence reads: CASSTFGTSHEAFF. DNA of the CDR3: TGTGCCAGCAGTACATTCGGGACGTCACATGAAGCTTTCTTT.